The 6 T cell receptor beta chains in this list originate from one sample, sequenced in a study of T-cell memory formation after mild COVID-19. TCRdb ran MiXCR on the 5' RACE reads and lists one entry per CDR3 protein. The table includes hundreds of thousands of distinct CDR3 sequences, 15% to 20% detected once. Specimen: PBMCs or a T cell subset sorted from them (not recorded which). Receptors were obtained from an adult woman who had mild COVID-19 (a few samples of this study predate the infection). Cell type and time point are not known.

Many counts were recorded for this clonotype. The chain employs TRBV12-3 or TRBV12-4 and TRBJ2-5; D gene ambiguous. The germline V and J ends were trimmed by 6 bases and 4 bases, with 3 bases remaining between them. CDR3 length equals 10 residues. As DNA, the CDR3 is TGTGCCAGCAGGGGAGAGACCCAGTACTTC. This sequence encodes CASRGETQYF.

The rearrangement uses TRBV30 and TRBJ2-6; no reliable D call. Germline-derived CDR1 and CDR2 are GTSNPN and SVGIG (reference sequence). CDR3 length equals 15 residues. The germline V and J ends were trimmed by 0 bases and 1 base, with 7 bases remaining between them. The CDR3 here is CAWSVGISGANVLTF. In DNA, the CDR3 is TGTGCCTGGAGTGTGGGAATTTCTGGGGCCAACGTCCTGACTTTC. Variable domain in full (rest from reference TRBV30 and TRBJ2-6): SQTIHQWPATLVQPVGSPLSLECTVEGTSNPNLYWYRQAAGRGLQLLFYSVGIGQISSEVPQNLSASRPQDRQFILSSKKLLLSDSGFYLCAWSVGISGANVLTFGAGSRLTVL.

This sequence joins TRBV9 and TRBJ2-1; weak D call: TRBD2 (6 bases). Germline CDR1 reads SGDLS; CDR2 reads YYNGEE. Trimming left V 4 bases short and J 0 bases short, with 14 bases between. The CDR3 is 16 amino acids. The CDR3: CASSHGRGSSYNEQFF. CDR3 nucleotide sequence: TGTGCCAGCAGCCACGGGCGGGGTAGCTCCTACAATGAGCAGTTCTTC.

This clonotype was recorded a few times. The J gene is TRBJ1-2, the V gene TRBV2; perhaps TRBD1 as D (5 bases). Trimming cost V 6 bases and J 5 bases, with 16 bases left between them. This CDR3 comprises 14 residues. In germline, CDR1 is SNHLY, CDR2 FYNNEI. CDR3 sequence: CASSLAGTTYGYTF. CDR3 DNA sequence: TGTGCCAGCAGCTTGGCCGGGACGACATATGGCTACACCTTC.

The J gene is TRBJ2-2, the V gene TRBV7-9; no reliable D call. Trimming removed 4 bases at V and 1 base at J, with 13 bases between. The CDR3 covers 16 residues. CDR1 SEHNR and CDR2 FQNEAQ come from the germline V gene (reference sequence). The CDR3 loop is CASSSTSQLNTGELFF. CDR3 in DNA: TGTGCCAGCAGCTCTACCTCCCAGCTGAACACCGGGGAGCTGTTTTTT.

The chain couples TRBV5-1 to TRBJ2-3; D is unresolved. The CDR3 runs to 14 residues. Trimming pared 5 bases from V and 4 bases from J, leaving 14 bases between. Germline V gene data show CDR1 as SGHRS and CDR2 as YFSETQ. CDR3 in DNA: TGCGCCAGCAGGTCGGGCCTTAACCCAGATACGCAGTATTTT. It yields the protein CASRSGLNPDTQYF.